A selection of T cell receptor beta chains follows, all from one sample in a study of graft-versus-host responses after intestinal transplantation. The assay was immunoSEQ multiplex PCR, and TCRdb's table has in-frame clones only and misses some. Of tens of thousands of clones listed, about 89% are singletons. Antigen specificity for these receptors is unknown. The sequences come from unstimulated CD4+ T cells sorted from spleen or lymph node cells, collected before transplant. These receptor sequences come from a human donor who was the organ donor for an intestinal transplant. The CDR3 runs from the conserved cysteine through the conserved F or W. Fields, in order: J gene, D gene, V gene, clone size, CDR3 protein, CDR3 DNA. D genes are given only for firm matches. Where a row states a size, it is once, few, many or the class of an expanded clone; other rows omit it.

j_call: TRBJ1-2; d_call: TRBD1; v_call: TRBV28; clone_size: medium-sized; cdr3_aa: CASSPGTGGKSNYGYTF; cdr3_nt: TGTGCCAGCAGTCCCGGGACAGGGGGCAAGTCCAACTATGGCTACACCTTC
j_call: TRBJ2-2; d_call: -; v_call: TRBV5-1; clone_size: -; cdr3_aa: CASSSAEAGELFF; cdr3_nt: TGCGCCAGCAGCTCCGCTGAGGCCGGGGAGCTGTTTTTT
j_call: TRBJ1-5; d_call: -; v_call: TRBV29-1; clone_size: -; cdr3_aa: CSVEDGGGGQPQHF; cdr3_nt: TGCAGCGTTGAAGATGGTGGGGGCGGGCAGCCCCAGCATTTT
j_call: TRBJ2-3; d_call: TRBD1; v_call: TRBV7-2; clone_size: -; cdr3_aa: CASSLPNKGTGAPTDTQYF; cdr3_nt: TGTGCCAGCAGCTTACCTAACAAAGGGACAGGGGCCCCTACAGATACGCAGTATTTT
j_call: TRBJ1-2; d_call: TRBD1; v_call: TRBV11-2; clone_size: -; cdr3_aa: CASSLEQGSTSYGYTF; cdr3_nt: TGTGCCAGCAGCTTAGAACAGGGGTCGACTTCCTATGGCTACACCTTC
j_call: TRBJ2-2; d_call: -; v_call: TRBV6-5; clone_size: -; cdr3_aa: CASSTGGGTGELFF; cdr3_nt: TGTGCCAGCAGCACAGGGGGAGGGACCGGGGAGCTGTTTTTT
j_call: TRBJ1-4; d_call: TRBD1; v_call: TRBV27; clone_size: -; cdr3_aa: CASSLSATGKKLFF; cdr3_nt: TGTGCCAGCAGTTTATCCGCGACAGGGAAAAAACTGTTTTTT
j_call: TRBJ2-3; d_call: -; v_call: TRBV27; clone_size: -; cdr3_aa: CASSFKQRLTDTQYF; cdr3_nt: TGTGCCAGCAGTTTTAAGCAGCGATTGACTGATACGCAGTATTTT
j_call: TRBJ2-7; d_call: -; v_call: TRBV5-5; clone_size: -; cdr3_aa: CASSPISQGPYEQYF; cdr3_nt: TGTGCCAGCAGCCCAATATCTCAGGGCCCCTACGAGCAGTACTTC
j_call: TRBJ2-4; d_call: TRBD1; v_call: TRBV5-1; clone_size: -; cdr3_aa: CASRLGTGSENIQYF; cdr3_nt: TGCGCCAGCAGGTTAGGGACAGGGAGTGAGAACATTCAGTACTTC
j_call: TRBJ2-1; d_call: TRBD2; v_call: TRBV7-8; clone_size: -; cdr3_aa: CASSPRFRAGGQGTYNEQFF; cdr3_nt: TGTGCCAGCAGCCCCCGATTTCGAGCGGGAGGGCAGGGGACCTACAATGAGCAGTTCTTC
j_call: TRBJ2-7; d_call: -; v_call: TRBV6-6; clone_size: -; cdr3_aa: CASSYTEGLAYEQYF; cdr3_nt: TGTGCCAGCAGTTACACGGAAGGACTTGCCTACGAGCAGTACTTC
j_call: TRBJ2-7; d_call: TRBD2; v_call: TRBV2; clone_size: few; cdr3_aa: CASASGSITYEQYF; cdr3_nt: TGTGCCAGCGCTAGCGGGAGTATCACCTACGAGCAGTACTTC
j_call: TRBJ1-2; d_call: TRBD1; v_call: TRBV28; clone_size: -; cdr3_aa: CASRKPGRGPNYGYTF; cdr3_nt: TGTGCCAGCAGGAAGCCCGGCAGGGGGCCAAACTATGGCTACACCTTC
j_call: TRBJ2-1; d_call: TRBD2; v_call: TRBV28; clone_size: -; cdr3_aa: CASSTNSGTIKNEQFF; cdr3_nt: TGTGCCAGCAGTACGAATAGCGGGACCATTAAAAATGAGCAGTTCTTC
j_call: TRBJ2-6; d_call: -; v_call: TRBV18; clone_size: -; cdr3_aa: CASSSGSGANVLTF; cdr3_nt: TGTGCCAGCTCATCAGGGTCTGGGGCCAACGTCCTGACTTTC
j_call: TRBJ1-1; d_call: TRBD1; v_call: TRBV6-4; clone_size: -; cdr3_aa: CASRETGITEAFF; cdr3_nt: TGTGCCAGCAGGGAGACAGGGATCACTGAAGCTTTCTTT
j_call: TRBJ1-1; d_call: -; v_call: TRBV5-4; clone_size: -; cdr3_aa: CASSGGAEAFF; cdr3_nt: TGTGCCAGCAGCGGCGGGGCTGAAGCTTTCTTT
j_call: TRBJ1-1; d_call: -; v_call: TRBV6-1; clone_size: -; cdr3_aa: CASSDSGFRTEAFF; cdr3_nt: TGTGCCAGCAGTGATTCAGGGTTTCGCACTGAAGCTTTCTTT
j_call: TRBJ2-1; d_call: TRBD1; v_call: TRBV5-1; clone_size: -; cdr3_aa: CASSSGSQGASYNEQFF; cdr3_nt: TGCGCCAGCAGCTCGGGATCACAGGGGGCGTCCTACAATGAGCAGTTCTTC
j_call: TRBJ2-7; d_call: TRBD2; v_call: TRBV5-6; clone_size: few; cdr3_aa: CASSMGLAGSYEQYF; cdr3_nt: TGTGCCAGCAGCATGGGACTAGCGGGCTCCTACGAGCAGTACTTC
j_call: TRBJ1-2; d_call: -; v_call: TRBV29-1; clone_size: -; cdr3_aa: CSVEAHSYGYTF; cdr3_nt: TGCAGCGTTGAAGCGCACTCCTATGGCTACACCTTC
j_call: TRBJ2-3; d_call: TRBD2; v_call: TRBV5-4; clone_size: once; cdr3_aa: CASSFGLAGTDTQYF; cdr3_nt: TGTGCCAGCAGCTTCGGACTAGCGGGAACAGATACGCAGTATTTT
j_call: TRBJ1-5; d_call: -; v_call: TRBV30; clone_size: -; cdr3_aa: CAWSTGVGSNQPQHF; cdr3_nt: TGTGCCTGGAGCACCGGGGTAGGCAGCAATCAGCCCCAGCATTTT
j_call: TRBJ1-3; d_call: TRBD1; v_call: TRBV5-8; clone_size: -; cdr3_aa: CASSLTGDSGNTIYF; cdr3_nt: TGTGCCAGCAGTTTGACAGGGGACTCTGGAAACACCATATATTTT
j_call: TRBJ2-1; d_call: TRBD2; v_call: TRBV2; clone_size: -; cdr3_aa: CASSERLAGDEFF; cdr3_nt: TGTGCCAGCAGTGAAAGACTAGCGGGAGATGAGTTCTTC
j_call: TRBJ1-1; d_call: TRBD1; v_call: TRBV6-5; clone_size: few; cdr3_aa: CASSYSRTGGITEAFF; cdr3_nt: TGTGCCAGCAGTTACTCGAGGACAGGGGGCATCACTGAAGCTTTCTTT
j_call: TRBJ2-4; d_call: TRBD1; v_call: TRBV5-5; clone_size: -; cdr3_aa: CASSVRDSRPTLAKNIQYF; cdr3_nt: TGTGCCAGCAGTGTCCGGGACAGTCGTCCGACACTAGCCAAAAACATTCAGTACTTC
j_call: TRBJ1-2; d_call: TRBD1; v_call: TRBV29-1; clone_size: -; cdr3_aa: CSVQQGNYGYTF; cdr3_nt: TGCAGCGTCCAACAGGGGAACTATGGCTACACCTTC
j_call: TRBJ2-1; d_call: TRBD2; v_call: TRBV2; clone_size: -; cdr3_aa: CASRTSGTYNEQFF; cdr3_nt: TGTGCCAGCCGGACTAGCGGGACCTACAATGAGCAGTTCTTC
j_call: TRBJ1-6; d_call: -; v_call: TRBV7-2; clone_size: -; cdr3_aa: CASNAQGSYSPLHF; cdr3_nt: TGTGCCAGCAATGCGCAGGGGTCCTACTCACCCCTCCACTTT
j_call: TRBJ2-7; d_call: TRBD1; v_call: TRBV6-5; clone_size: -; cdr3_aa: CASSYSGTGTYEQYF; cdr3_nt: TGTGCCAGCAGTTACTCGGGGACAGGGACCTACGAGCAGTACTTC
j_call: TRBJ2-1; d_call: TRBD2; v_call: TRBV10-3; clone_size: -; cdr3_aa: CAISGLAGDLDNEQFF; cdr3_nt: TGTGCCATCAGTGGCCTAGCGGGAGATCTCGACAATGAGCAGTTCTTC
j_call: TRBJ1-1; d_call: TRBD1; v_call: TRBV28; clone_size: few; cdr3_aa: CASSLPRGRTEAFF; cdr3_nt: TGTGCCAGCAGTTTACCCAGGGGGCGCACTGAAGCTTTCTTT
j_call: TRBJ2-7; d_call: TRBD1; v_call: TRBV30; clone_size: -; cdr3_aa: CAWSVPPQGGKYEQYF; cdr3_nt: TGTGCCTGGAGTGTACCCCCACAGGGGGGTAAGTACGAGCAGTACTTC
j_call: TRBJ2-3; d_call: TRBD1; v_call: TRBV30; clone_size: -; cdr3_aa: CAWKQGKDTQYF; cdr3_nt: TGTGCCTGGAAACAGGGGAAGGATACGCAGTATTTT
j_call: TRBJ1-1; d_call: -; v_call: TRBV11-1; clone_size: once; cdr3_aa: CASSIKQNTEAFF; cdr3_nt: TGTGCCAGCAGCATCAAACAGAACACTGAAGCTTTCTTT
j_call: TRBJ2-5; d_call: -; v_call: TRBV5-1; clone_size: -; cdr3_aa: CASSLGQEGRQETQYF; cdr3_nt: TGCGCCAGCAGCTTGGGCCAGGAGGGACGCCAAGAGACCCAGTACTTC
j_call: TRBJ2-7; d_call: TRBD2; v_call: TRBV7-2; clone_size: -; cdr3_aa: CASSLALTSDYEQYF; cdr3_nt: TGTGCCAGCAGCTTAGCGCTGACTAGCGATTACGAGCAGTACTTC
j_call: TRBJ1-2; d_call: TRBD1; v_call: TRBV19; clone_size: once; cdr3_aa: CASSWDRGYGYTF; cdr3_nt: TGTGCCAGTAGCTGGGACAGGGGCTATGGCTACACCTTC
j_call: TRBJ2-5; d_call: -; v_call: TRBV6-4; clone_size: once; cdr3_aa: CASSLYPGRDETQYF; cdr3_nt: TGTGCCAGCAGTCTATACCCGGGCAGGGATGAGACCCAGTACTTC
j_call: TRBJ2-3; d_call: TRBD2; v_call: TRBV19; clone_size: -; cdr3_aa: CASSIGLAGGDTDTQYF; cdr3_nt: TGTGCCAGTAGTATAGGCCTAGCGGGAGGGGACACAGATACGCAGTATTTT
j_call: TRBJ1-3; d_call: -; v_call: TRBV14; clone_size: once; cdr3_aa: CASSKQQGSFSSGNTIYF; cdr3_nt: TGTGCCAGCAGCAAGCAACAGGGTTCCTTCTCCTCTGGAAACACCATATATTTT
j_call: TRBJ2-7; d_call: TRBD2; v_call: TRBV7-3; clone_size: -; cdr3_aa: CASSPQRGSSYEQYF; cdr3_nt: TGTGCCAGCAGCCCCCAGCGGGGCAGCTCCTACGAGCAGTACTTC
j_call: TRBJ2-3; d_call: -; v_call: TRBV14; clone_size: few; cdr3_aa: CASSPQNLRGVFATDTQYF; cdr3_nt: TGTGCCAGCAGTCCCCAAAATCTCAGGGGAGTATTTGCAACAGATACGCAGTATTTT
j_call: TRBJ2-3; d_call: -; v_call: TRBV4-3; clone_size: -; cdr3_aa: CASSQTKTGVRRDTQYF; cdr3_nt: TGCGCCAGCAGCCAGACTAAGACCGGGGTTAGGCGAGATACGCAGTATTTT
j_call: TRBJ2-7; d_call: TRBD2; v_call: TRBV2; clone_size: -; cdr3_aa: CASSERGAGGPYEQYF; cdr3_nt: TGTGCCAGCAGTGAACGGGGGGCGGGAGGGCCCTACGAGCAGTACTTC